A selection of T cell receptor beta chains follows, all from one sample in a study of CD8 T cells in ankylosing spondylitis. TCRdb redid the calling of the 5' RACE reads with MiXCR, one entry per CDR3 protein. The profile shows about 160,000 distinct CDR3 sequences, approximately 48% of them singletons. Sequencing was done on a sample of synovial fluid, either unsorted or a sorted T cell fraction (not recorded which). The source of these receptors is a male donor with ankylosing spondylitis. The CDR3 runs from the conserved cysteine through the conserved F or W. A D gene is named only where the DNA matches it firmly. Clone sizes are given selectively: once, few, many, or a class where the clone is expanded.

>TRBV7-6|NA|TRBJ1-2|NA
CASSSEGNQNYGYTF
TGTGCCAGCAGCTCGGAAGGAAACCAGAACTATGGCTACACCTTC
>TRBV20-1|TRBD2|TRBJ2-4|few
CSARDQIGTSGIAKNIQYF
TGCAGTGCTAGAGACCAGATCGGGACTAGCGGGATTGCCAAAAACATTCAGTACTTC
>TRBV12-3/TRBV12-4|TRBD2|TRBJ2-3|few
CASSLIGWRLADTDTQYF
TGTGCCAGCAGTTTGATTGGGTGGAGACTAGCGGACACAGATACGCAGTATTTT
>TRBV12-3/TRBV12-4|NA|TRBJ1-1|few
CASPETTEAFF
TGTGCCAGCCCCGAGACCACTGAAGCTTTCTTT
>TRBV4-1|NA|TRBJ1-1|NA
CASSQAGVWQIHTEAFF
TGCGCCAGCAGCCAAGCCGGGGTGTGGCAGATCCACACTGAAGCTTTCTTT
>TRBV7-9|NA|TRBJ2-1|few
CASSLSGHSVYNEQFF
TGTGCCAGCAGCTTGTCGGGACACTCCGTATACAATGAGCAGTTCTTC
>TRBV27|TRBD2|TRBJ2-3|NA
CASSMTGGGRGDTQYF
TGTGCCAGCAGCATGACCGGAGGCGGGAGAGGTGATACGCAGTATTTT
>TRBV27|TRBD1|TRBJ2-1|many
CASRAGGMSSYNEQFF
TGTGCCAGCAGAGCAGGGGGCATGAGCTCCTACAATGAGCAGTTCTTC
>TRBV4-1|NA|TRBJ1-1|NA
CASSPTVHWRAFF
TGCGCCAGCAGCCCGACAGTACACTGGCGAGCTTTCTTT
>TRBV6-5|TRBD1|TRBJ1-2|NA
CASSYWVLAGGKGNYGYTF
TGTGCCAGCAGTTACTGGGTTTTGGCAGGGGGCAAAGGTAACTATGGCTACACCTTC
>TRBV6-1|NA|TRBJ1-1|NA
CASSEQGTSTEAFF
TGTGCCAGCAGTGAACAGGGTACGAGCACTGAAGCTTTCTTT
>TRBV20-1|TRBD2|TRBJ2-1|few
CSATGLAAYNEQFF
TGCAGTGCTACGGGACTAGCGGCCTACAATGAGCAGTTCTTC
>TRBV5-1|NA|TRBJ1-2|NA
CASSLGHYGYTF
TGCGCCAGCAGCCTGGGACACTATGGCTACACCTTC
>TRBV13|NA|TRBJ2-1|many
CASSWGSSYNEQFF
TGTGCCAGCAGCTGGGGGTCTTCCTACAATGAGCAGTTCTTC
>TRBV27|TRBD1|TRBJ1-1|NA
CASSPSLTGMPEAFF
TGTGCCAGCAGTCCCTCCTTGACAGGGATGCCTGAAGCTTTCTTT
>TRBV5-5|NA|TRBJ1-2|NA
CASSLGEGTGYTF
TGTGCCAGCAGCCTTGGGGAGGGAACTGGCTACACCTTC
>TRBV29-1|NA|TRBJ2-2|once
CSVSPRATIGGELFF
TGCAGCGTGTCCCCTCGAGCGACTATAGGCGGGGAGCTGTTTTTT
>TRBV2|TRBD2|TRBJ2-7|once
CASSDAWGLAGSYEQYF
TGTGCCAGCAGTGACGCCTGGGGACTAGCGGGGTCCTACGAGCAGTACTTC
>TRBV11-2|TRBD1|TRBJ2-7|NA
CASSSPGQERTSHYEQYF
TGTGCCAGCAGCTCGCCTGGACAGGAGAGGACATCACACTACGAGCAGTACTTC
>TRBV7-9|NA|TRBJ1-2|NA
CASSLEMGLNYGYTF
TGTGCCAGCAGCTTAGAGATGGGACTCAACTATGGCTACACCTTC
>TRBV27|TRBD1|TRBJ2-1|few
CASSGQDYNEQFF
TGTGCCAGCTCTGGACAGGATTACAATGAGCAGTTCTTC
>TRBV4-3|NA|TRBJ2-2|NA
CASSQEPGGTGVTTGELFF
TGCGCCAGCAGCCAAGAACCGGGGGGTACAGGGGTGACCACCGGGGAGCTGTTTTTT
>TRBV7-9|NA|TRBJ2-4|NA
CASSFGTALAKNIQYF
TGTGCCAGCAGCTTCGGGACGGCTCTAGCCAAAAACATTCAGTACTTC
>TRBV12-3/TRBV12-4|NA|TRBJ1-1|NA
CASSLVWVATEAFF
TGTGCCAGCAGTTTAGTTTGGGTGGCAACTGAAGCTTTCTTT
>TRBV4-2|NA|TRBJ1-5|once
CASSQGVWRGGTPQHF
TGTGCCAGCAGCCAAGGTGTGTGGAGGGGGGGAACGCCCCAGCATTTT
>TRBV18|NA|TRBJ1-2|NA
CASSPPGNYGYTF
TGTGCCAGCTCACCACCAGGGAACTATGGCTACACCTTC
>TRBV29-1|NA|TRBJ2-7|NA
CSVVFTWSYEQYF
TGCAGCGTTGTCTTTACTTGGTCCTACGAGCAGTACTTC
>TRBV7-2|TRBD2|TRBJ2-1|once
CASSLAGGLANEQFF
TGTGCCAGCAGCTTAGCGGGAGGGCTCGCTAATGAGCAGTTCTTC
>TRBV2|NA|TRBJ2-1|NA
CASSPRAAHSYNEQFF
TGTGCCAGCAGTCCCCGGGCAGCTCACTCCTACAATGAGCAGTTCTTC
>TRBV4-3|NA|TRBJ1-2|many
CASSQDRQAYGYTF
TGCGCCAGCAGCCAAGATAGGCAGGCCTATGGCTACACCTTC
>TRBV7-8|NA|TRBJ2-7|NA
CASSRLDRPYEQYF
TGTGCCAGCAGCCGACTAGACCGGCCCTACGAGCAGTACTTC
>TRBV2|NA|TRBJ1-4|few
CASSDGLGGPANEKLFF
TGTGCCAGCAGTGATGGTCTTGGGGGGCCGGCTAATGAAAAACTGTTTTTT
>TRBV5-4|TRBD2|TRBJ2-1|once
CASSLVAYGGGNEQFF
TGTGCCAGCAGCTTGGTAGCTTACGGGGGGGGCAATGAGCAGTTCTTC
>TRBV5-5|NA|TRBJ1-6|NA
CASSIRTSYNSPLHF
TGTGCCAGCAGCATCCGGACCTCCTATAATTCACCCCTCCACTTT
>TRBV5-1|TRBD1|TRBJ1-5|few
CASRTGVDDQPQHF
TGCGCCAGCAGGACAGGGGTGGATGATCAGCCCCAGCATTTT
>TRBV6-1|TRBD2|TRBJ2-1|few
CASNPGLAGGDEQFF
TGTGCCAGCAACCCTGGGCTAGCGGGAGGAGATGAGCAGTTCTTC
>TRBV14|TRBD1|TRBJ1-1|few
CASSHPQGGNTEAFF
TGTGCCAGCAGCCACCCTCAGGGGGGGAACACTGAAGCTTTCTTT
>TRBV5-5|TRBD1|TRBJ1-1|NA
CASSLVGGGYTEAFF
TGTGCCAGCAGCTTGGTGGGAGGGGGCTACACTGAAGCTTTCTTT
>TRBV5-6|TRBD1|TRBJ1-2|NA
CASSHSGQFIYGYTF
TGTGCCAGCAGCCACTCGGGACAGTTCATCTATGGCTACACCTTC
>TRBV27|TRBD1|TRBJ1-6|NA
CASSWDSNSPLHF
TGTGCCAGCAGTTGGGACAGTAATTCACCCCTCCACTTT
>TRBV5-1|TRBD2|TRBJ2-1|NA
CASSWTSVYNEQFF
TGCGCCAGCAGCTGGACTAGCGTGTACAATGAGCAGTTCTTC
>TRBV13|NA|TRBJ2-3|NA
CASSLVLLAPLNTDTQYF
TGTGCCAGCAGCTTAGTACTCCTAGCGCCTCTAAACACAGATACGCAGTATTTT
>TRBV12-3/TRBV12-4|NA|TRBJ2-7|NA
CASSLGAYEQYF
TGTGCCAGCAGTTTAGGGGCCTACGAGCAGTACTTC
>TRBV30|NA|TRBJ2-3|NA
CAWTPTGPPRGTDTQYF
TGTGCCTGGACCCCCACAGGGCCTCCCAGGGGCACAGATACGCAGTATTTT
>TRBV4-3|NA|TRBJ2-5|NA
CASSQSARGFGETQYF
TGCGCCAGCAGCCAATCAGCACGGGGGTTCGGGGAGACCCAGTACTTC
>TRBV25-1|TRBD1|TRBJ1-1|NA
CASSFGTGPSEAFF
TGTGCCAGCAGTTTTGGGACAGGGCCATCTGAAGCTTTCTTT
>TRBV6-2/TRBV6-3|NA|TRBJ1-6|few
CASSYSAEDSPLHF
TGTGCCAGCAGTTACTCGGCGGAGGATTCACCCCTCCACTTT
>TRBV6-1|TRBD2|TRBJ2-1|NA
CASSVREVNEQFF
TGTGCCAGCAGTGTCCGGGAGGTTAATGAGCAGTTCTTC
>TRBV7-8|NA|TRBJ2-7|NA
CASSLTVGGYSYEQYF
TGTGCCAGCAGCTTGACGGTGGGGGGCTATTCCTACGAGCAGTACTTC
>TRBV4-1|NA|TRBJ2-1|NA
CASSQVGLEQFF
TGCGCCAGCAGCCAAGTGGGGTTGGAGCAGTTCTTC
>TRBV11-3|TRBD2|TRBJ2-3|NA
CASSLVWTLLAGGHLSTDTQYF
TGTGCCAGCAGCTTAGTTTGGACCCTACTAGCGGGGGGCCACCTAAGCACAGATACGCAGTATTTT
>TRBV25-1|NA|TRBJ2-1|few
CASSEYPSEKYNEQFF
TGTGCCAGCAGTGAATATCCTAGCGAGAAGTACAATGAGCAGTTCTTC
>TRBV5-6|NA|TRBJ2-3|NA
CASTPVSQGSTQYF
TGTGCCAGCACCCCAGTCTCCCAGGGGAGTACGCAGTATTTT
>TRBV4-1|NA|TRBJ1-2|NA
CASSLRTIGDYGYTF
TGCGCCAGCAGCCTTCGGACAATTGGGGACTATGGCTACACCTTC
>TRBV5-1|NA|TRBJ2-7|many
CASSLGLAKDEQYF
TGCGCCAGCAGCTTGGGCCTAGCGAAGGACGAGCAGTACTTC
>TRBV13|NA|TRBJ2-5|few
CASSPDLGLNQETQYF
TGTGCCAGCAGCCCCGACCTAGGACTCAACCAAGAGACCCAGTACTTC